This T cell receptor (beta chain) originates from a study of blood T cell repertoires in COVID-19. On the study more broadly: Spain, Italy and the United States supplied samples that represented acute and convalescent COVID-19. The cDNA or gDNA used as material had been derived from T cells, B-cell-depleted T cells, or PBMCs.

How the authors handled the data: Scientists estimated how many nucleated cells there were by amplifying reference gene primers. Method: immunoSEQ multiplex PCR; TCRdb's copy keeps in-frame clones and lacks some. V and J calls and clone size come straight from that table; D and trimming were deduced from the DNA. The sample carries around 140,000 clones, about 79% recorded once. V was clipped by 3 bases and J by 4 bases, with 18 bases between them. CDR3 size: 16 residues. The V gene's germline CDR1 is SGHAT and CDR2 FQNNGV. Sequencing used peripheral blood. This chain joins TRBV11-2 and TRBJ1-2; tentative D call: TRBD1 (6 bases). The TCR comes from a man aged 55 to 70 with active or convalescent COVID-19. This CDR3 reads CASSLQPGQGLYGYTF. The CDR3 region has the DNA TGTGCCAGCAGCTTGCAACCGGGACAAGGTCTCTATGGCTACACCTTC.